This T cell receptor beta chain was obtained from a study of OX40 agonist ivuxolimab in advanced cancers. The overall study: Ivuxolimab, an agonist antibody against OX40 (CD134), was given to patients. General observations from the study: The average count of expanded clones was higher among CD8+ T cells than among CD4+. Compared with others, partial responders at 0.1-3.0 mg/kg displayed clonal expansion among the lowest.

As to this clone: The antigen remains unidentified.

Trimming shortened V by 4 bases and J by 8 bases, and 15 bases separated the two germline ends. This CDR3 has 14 amino acids. CDR1 and CDR2 (germline): MGHRA, YSYEKL. This table comes from immunoSEQ multiplex PCR, and its TCRdb copy is limited to in-frame clones, with some not included. The sample consists of around 69,000 clones, about 88% of them appearing once. Here the sequenced sample was CD4+ or CD8+ T cells sorted from blood, taken in a trial of the OX40 agonist ivuxolimab. The chain links TRBV4-1 to TRBJ2-1; D gene uncertain. The TCR was taken from an adult with an advanced solid tumor such as melanoma, head and neck, liver or kidney cancer. CDR3 loop: CASSRDPMGDEQFF. The CDR3 bases are TGCGCCAGCAGCCGAGACCCCATGGGCGATGAGCAGTTCTTC.